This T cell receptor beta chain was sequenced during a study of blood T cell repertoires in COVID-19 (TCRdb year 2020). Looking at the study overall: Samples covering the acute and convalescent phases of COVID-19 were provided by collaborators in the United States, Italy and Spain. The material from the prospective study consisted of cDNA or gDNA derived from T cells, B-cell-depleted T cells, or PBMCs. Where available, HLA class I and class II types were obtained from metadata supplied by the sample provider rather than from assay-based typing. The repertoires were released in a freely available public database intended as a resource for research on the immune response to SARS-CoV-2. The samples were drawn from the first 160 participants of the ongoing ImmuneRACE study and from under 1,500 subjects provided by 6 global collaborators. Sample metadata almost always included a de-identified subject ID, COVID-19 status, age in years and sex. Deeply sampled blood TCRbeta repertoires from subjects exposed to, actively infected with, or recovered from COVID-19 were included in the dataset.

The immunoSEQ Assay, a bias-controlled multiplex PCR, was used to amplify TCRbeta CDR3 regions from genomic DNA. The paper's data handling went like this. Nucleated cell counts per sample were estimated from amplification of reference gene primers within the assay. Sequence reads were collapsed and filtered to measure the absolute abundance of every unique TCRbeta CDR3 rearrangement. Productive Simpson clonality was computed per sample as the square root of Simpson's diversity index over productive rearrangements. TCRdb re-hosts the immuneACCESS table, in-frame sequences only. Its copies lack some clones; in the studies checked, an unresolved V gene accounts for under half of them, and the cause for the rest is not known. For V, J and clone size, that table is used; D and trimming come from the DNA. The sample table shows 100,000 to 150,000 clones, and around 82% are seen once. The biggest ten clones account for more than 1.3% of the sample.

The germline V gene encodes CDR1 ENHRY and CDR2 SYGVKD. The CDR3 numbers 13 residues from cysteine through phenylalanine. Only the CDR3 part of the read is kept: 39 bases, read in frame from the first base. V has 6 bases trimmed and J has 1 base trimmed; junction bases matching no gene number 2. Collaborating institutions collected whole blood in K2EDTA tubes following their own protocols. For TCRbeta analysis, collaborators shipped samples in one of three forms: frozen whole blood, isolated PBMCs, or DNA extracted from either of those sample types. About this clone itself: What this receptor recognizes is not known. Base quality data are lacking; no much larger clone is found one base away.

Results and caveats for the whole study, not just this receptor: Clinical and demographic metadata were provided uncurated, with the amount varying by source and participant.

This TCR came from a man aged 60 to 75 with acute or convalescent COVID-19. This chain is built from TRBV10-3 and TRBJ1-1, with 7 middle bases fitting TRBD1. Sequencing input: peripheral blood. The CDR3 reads CAIRSGGNTEAFF. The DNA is TGTGCCATCAGATCAGGGGGGAACACTGAAGCTTTCTTT.